The 21 T cell receptor beta chains presented below share a single source sample, sequenced in a study of T cell responses to AZD1222 COVID-19 vaccine. Here immunoSEQ multiplex PCR was the method, and the copy in TCRdb shows in-frame clones only, minus some. The sample lists 150,000 or so clones; roughly nine tenths were seen once. Sample: peripheral blood, taken 28 days after the second AZD1222 dose. The receptors shown here come from an adult who received the AZD1222 COVID-19 vaccine.

The gene calls are TRBV25-1 and TRBJ1-2; maybe TRBD1 (5 bases). Germline V lookup: CDR1 MGHDK, CDR2 SYGVNS. The CDR3 runs 14 residues. Trimming pared 7 bases from V and 4 bases from J, leaving 16 bases between. The CDR3, as DNA: TGTGCCAGCATGGCAGGGCGGGATCTCTATGGCTACACCTTC. Its protein is CASMAGRDLYGYTF.

This rearrangement joins TRBV7-3 to TRBJ2-7; D ambiguous. This CDR3 comprises 14 residues. Germline V gene sequence: CDR1 SGHTA, CDR2 FQGTGA. Trimming pared 5 bases from V and 4 bases from J, leaving 15 bases between. CDR3 sequence: CASSPYPESYEQYF. The CDR3 nucleotides read TGTGCCAGCAGCCCCTACCCGGAGTCTTACGAGCAGTACTTC.

The chain links TRBV15 to TRBJ1-3, with D possibly being TRBD1 (5 bases). Trimming took off 2 bases at V and 0 bases at J, with 17 bases between the two ends. The CDR3 is 18 residues long. In germline, CDR1 is LNHNV, CDR2 YYDKDF (reference sequence). CDR3 in amino acids: CATSRRTPGTGSGNTIYF. The CDR3 DNA sequence: TGTGCCACCAGCAGAAGGACCCCAGGGACCGGCTCTGGAAACACCATATATTTT.

This clone was observed a single time. Distinct nucleotide sequences in the sample also encode this CDR3. This sequence joins TRBV5-1 and TRBJ2-5; D perhaps matches TRBD2 (6 bases). Germline V lookup: CDR1 SGHRS, CDR2 YFSETQ. The V and J ends lost 3 bases and 1 base respectively, with 10 bases between them. The CDR3 loop spans 14 amino acids. This CDR3 reads CASSSRGTQETQYF. The CDR3 DNA reads as TGCGCCAGCAGCTCGCGGGGAACCCAAGAGACCCAGTACTTC.

This chain uses TRBV28 with TRBJ1-3; TRBD1 aligns across 7 bases. The germline V gene has CDR1 MDHEN and CDR2 SYDVKM. The junction had 11 bases not matched to a gene; V was cut back by 6 bases and J by 3 bases. The CDR3 spans 16 residues. The CDR3 region has the DNA TGTGCCAGCAGCCGTACGGACAGGCTGGATGGAAACACCATATATTTT. Translated, it gives CASSRTDRLDGNTIYF.

The chain joins TRBV7-9 to TRBJ2-7, with 7 bases matching TRBD1. Losses at the gene ends were 5 bases for V and 0 bases for J; bases not matched to a gene: 7. This CDR3 has 15 residues. The germline V gene encodes CDR1 SEHNR and CDR2 FQNEAQ (reference sequence). CDR3 sequence (DNA): TGTGCCAGCAGCACTCGACAGGGAAGCTCCTACGAGCAGTACTTC. It encodes CASSTRQGSSYEQYF.

The chain uses TRBV4-1 and TRBJ2-2; 9 nucleotides agree with TRBD2. Germline assignment: CDR1 MGHRA and CDR2 YSYEKL. The CDR3 runs to 17 residues. J was trimmed by 2 bases and V by 4 bases; bases with no gene match: 8. The CDR3 is CASSRQTSGPNTGELFF. CDR3 coding DNA: TGCGCCAGCAGCCGGCAAACTAGCGGGCCAAACACCGGGGAGCTGTTTTTT.

J is TRBJ1-4 and V is TRBV5-4; no definite D call. CDR1 SGHNT and CDR2 YYREEE come from the germline V gene (reference sequence). The ends were cut back, 4 bases at V and 7 bases at J, with 14 bases in the middle. This CDR3 contains 14 residues. CDR3 DNA sequence: TGTGCCAGCAGCGCTAGACGAGAAGGTGAAAAACTGTTTTTT. Translation gives CASSARREGEKLFF.

The V gene is TRBV6-1, the J gene TRBJ2-3; 13 bases agree with TRBD2. The ends lost 3 bases at V and 0 bases at J; junction bases unmatched: 12. The V gene's germline CDR1 is MNHNS and CDR2 SASEGT. CDR3 size: 20 residues. The CDR3 DNA is TGTGCCAGCAGTGATCTGAGACTAGCGGGGGGCATTACTAGCACAGATACGCAGTATTTT. It codes for CASSDLRLAGGITSTDTQYF.

CDR3 sequence (DNA): TGCGCCAGATCCGGGCCGGGCACAGATACGCAGTATTTT. It codes for CARSGPGTDTQYF. The chain recombines TRBV5-1 with TRBJ2-3; D is uncertain. The CDR3 has 13 amino acids. Germline CDR1 reads SGHRS; CDR2 reads YFSETQ. V was pared by 8 bases and J by 1 base, with 11 bases between.

The rearrangement joins TRBV24-1 to TRBJ2-1, with 10 bases identical to TRBD2. The J segment lost 10 bases and the V segment lost 3 bases, leaving 8 bases of the junction unmatched. CDR1 and CDR2 (germline): KGHDR, SFDVKD. The CDR3 length is 15 residues. The CDR3 sequence: CATSDPGLAETEQFF. The CDR3 nucleotides are TGTGCCACCAGTGATCCAGGACTAGCGGAAACCGAGCAGTTCTTC.

This chain joins TRBV27 and TRBJ1-2; D not certain. Germline V gene sequence: CDR1 MNHEY, CDR2 SMNVEV (reference sequence). CDR3 length: 12 residues. V dropped 4 bases and J dropped 7 bases, with 10 bases sitting between them. The CDR3 sequence is CASSSPGTGYTF. The CDR3 nucleotides read TGTGCCAGCAGTTCTCCCGGTACTGGCTACACCTTC.

The CDR3 loop reads CASSPGTYNSPLHF. The CDR3 nucleotides read TGTGCCAGTAGTCCCGGGACATATAATTCACCCCTCCACTTT. The chain recombines TRBV19 with TRBJ1-6; D perhaps matches TRBD1 (6 bases). The CDR3 spans 14 residues. Germline lookup yields CDR1 LNHDA and CDR2 SQIVND (reference sequence). The germline V and J ends were trimmed by 5 bases and 4 bases, with 9 bases remaining between them.

The gene calls are TRBV24-1 and TRBJ2-1; the match to TRBD2 covers 8 bases. V lost 0 bases to trimming and J lost 4 bases; unmatched junction nucleotides: 4. Germline V lookup: CDR1 KGHDR, CDR2 SFDVKD. The CDR3 spans 16 residues. The CDR3, as DNA: TGTGCCACCAGTGATTTGTTGACTAGCGATTACAATGAGCAGTTCTTC. Amino acid sequence: CATSDLLTSDYNEQFF.

CDR3 DNA sequence: TGTGCCAGCAGCCAAGGTCTAGCTAGTAACTACGAGCAGTACTTC. It codes for CASSQGLASNYEQYF. The chain joins TRBV4-2 to TRBJ2-7; perhaps TRBD2 as D (5 bases). The CDR3 is made up of 15 amino acids. Germline loops: CDR1 LGHNA, CDR2 YNFKEQ. V was pared by 1 base and J by 3 bases, with 13 bases between.

This chain connects TRBV6-5 to TRBJ1-1; 7 bases map to TRBD1. CDR1 and CDR2 from the germline V gene are MNHEY and SVGAGI. V lost 8 bases, J lost 8 bases, and 5 bases stayed unmatched. This CDR3 has 11 amino acids. As DNA, the CDR3 is TGTGCCAGCCGTCAGGGACAGGAAGCTTTCTTT. Its translation: CASRQGQEAFF.

CDR3 residues: CASSLGDRRNTEAFF. For the CDR3, the DNA is TGTGCCAGCAGCCTAGGGGACAGAAGGAACACTGAAGCTTTCTTT. The rearrangement joins TRBV7-2 to TRBJ1-1; 7 bases match TRBD1. The CDR3 length is 15 residues. J lost 1 base, V lost 5 bases, and 7 bases had no gene match. Germline CDR1 and CDR2: SGHTA and FQGNSA.

The chain recombines TRBV27 with TRBJ2-7; D unresolved. Trimming stripped 0 bases from V and 2 bases from J, with 11 bases between. This CDR3 region has 15 residues. Germline V CDR1 and CDR2: MNHEY, SMNVEV (reference sequence). DNA of the CDR3: TGTGCCAGCAGTTTATCACCTGGGTCGGCCTACGAGCAGTACTTC. This codes for CASSLSPGSAYEQYF.

This chain joins TRBV4-2 and TRBJ2-7, with 10 bases aligning to TRBD2. Germline V lookup: CDR1 LGHNA, CDR2 YNFKEQ. This CDR3 comprises 15 residues. V gave up 0 bases and J gave up 9 bases; unmatched junction bases: 8. DNA of the CDR3: TGTGCCAGCAGCCAAGATCGTCTAGCGGGGGACGGGCAGTACTTC. This translates into CASSQDRLAGDGQYF.

The chain has TRBV9 and TRBJ2-2; 7 nucleotides match TRBD1. With V trimmed by 0 bases and J by 3 bases, 2 bases remained unmatched. Germline V CDR1 and CDR2: SGDLS, YYNGEE. The length of the CDR3 is 15 residues. Here the CDR3 DNA reads TGTGCCAGCAGCGTAGTAACAGGGGACACCGGGGAGCTGTTTTTT. Protein: CASSVVTGDTGELFF.

The V gene is TRBV24-1, the J gene TRBJ2-2; TRBD1 might be the D (6 bases). The germline V gene encodes CDR1 KGHDR and CDR2 SFDVKD. The CDR3 has 17 amino acids. Trimming removed 3 bases at V and 0 bases at J, with 13 bases between. CDR3 nucleotide sequence: TGTGCCACCAGTGATCAACAGGGCCCCGCGAACACCGGGGAGCTGTTTTTT. This codes for CATSDQQGPANTGELFF.